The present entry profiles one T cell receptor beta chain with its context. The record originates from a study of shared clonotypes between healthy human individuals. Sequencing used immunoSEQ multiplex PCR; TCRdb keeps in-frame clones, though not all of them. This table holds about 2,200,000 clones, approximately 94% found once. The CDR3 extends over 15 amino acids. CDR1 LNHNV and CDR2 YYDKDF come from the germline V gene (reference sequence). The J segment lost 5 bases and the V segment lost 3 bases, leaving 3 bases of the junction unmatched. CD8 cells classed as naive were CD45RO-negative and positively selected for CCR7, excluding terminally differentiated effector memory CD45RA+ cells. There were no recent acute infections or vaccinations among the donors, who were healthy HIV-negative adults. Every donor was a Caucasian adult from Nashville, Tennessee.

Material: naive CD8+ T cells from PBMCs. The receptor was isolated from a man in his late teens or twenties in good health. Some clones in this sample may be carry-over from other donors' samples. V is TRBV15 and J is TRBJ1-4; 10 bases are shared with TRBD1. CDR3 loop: CATSRGQGRNEKLFF. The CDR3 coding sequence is TGTGCCACCAGCAGGGGACAGGGGCGGAATGAAAAACTGTTTTTT.